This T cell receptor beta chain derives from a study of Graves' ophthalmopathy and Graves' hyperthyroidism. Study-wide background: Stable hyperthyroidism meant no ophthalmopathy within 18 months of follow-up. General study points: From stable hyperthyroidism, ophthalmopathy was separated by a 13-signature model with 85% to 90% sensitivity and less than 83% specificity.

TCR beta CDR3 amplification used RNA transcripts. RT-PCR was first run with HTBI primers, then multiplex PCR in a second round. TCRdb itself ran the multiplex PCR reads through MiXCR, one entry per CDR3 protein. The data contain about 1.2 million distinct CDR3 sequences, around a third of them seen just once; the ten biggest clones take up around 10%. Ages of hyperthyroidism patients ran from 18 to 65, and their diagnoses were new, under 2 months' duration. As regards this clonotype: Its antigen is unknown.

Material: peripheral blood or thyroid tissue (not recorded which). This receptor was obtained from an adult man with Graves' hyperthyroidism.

The CDR3 DNA reads as TGTGCCAGCAGCCACGGGGTAGCGAGGCAAGAGACCCAGTACTTC. Protein: CASSHGVARQETQYF. The chain is built from TRBV7-2 and TRBJ2-5; maybe TRBD2 (5 bases). CDR3 length equals 15 residues. From germline, CDR1 is SGHTA and CDR2 FQGNSA. Trimming stripped 5 bases from V and 2 bases from J, with 15 bases between. The full variable domain, in which reference TRBV7-2 and TRBJ2-5 provide the parts outside the CDR3, is GAGVSQSPSNKVTEKGKDVELRCDPISGHTALYWYRQSLGQGLEFLIYFQGNSAPDKSGLPSDRFSAERTGGSVSTLTIQRTQQEDSAVYLCASSHGVARQETQYFGPGTRLLVL.